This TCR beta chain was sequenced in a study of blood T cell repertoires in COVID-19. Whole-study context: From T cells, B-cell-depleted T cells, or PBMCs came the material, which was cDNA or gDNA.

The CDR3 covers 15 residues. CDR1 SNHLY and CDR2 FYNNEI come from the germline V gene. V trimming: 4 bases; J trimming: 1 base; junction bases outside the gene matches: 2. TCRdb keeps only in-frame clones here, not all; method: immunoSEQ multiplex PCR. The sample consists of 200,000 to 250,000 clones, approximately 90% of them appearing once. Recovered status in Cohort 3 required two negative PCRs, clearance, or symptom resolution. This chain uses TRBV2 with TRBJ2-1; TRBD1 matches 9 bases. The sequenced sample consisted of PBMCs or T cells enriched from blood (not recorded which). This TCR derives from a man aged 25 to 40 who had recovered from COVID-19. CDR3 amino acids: CASSVGTGSYNEQFF. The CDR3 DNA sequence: TGTGCCAGCAGTGTCGGGACAGGGTCCTACAATGAGCAGTTCTTC.